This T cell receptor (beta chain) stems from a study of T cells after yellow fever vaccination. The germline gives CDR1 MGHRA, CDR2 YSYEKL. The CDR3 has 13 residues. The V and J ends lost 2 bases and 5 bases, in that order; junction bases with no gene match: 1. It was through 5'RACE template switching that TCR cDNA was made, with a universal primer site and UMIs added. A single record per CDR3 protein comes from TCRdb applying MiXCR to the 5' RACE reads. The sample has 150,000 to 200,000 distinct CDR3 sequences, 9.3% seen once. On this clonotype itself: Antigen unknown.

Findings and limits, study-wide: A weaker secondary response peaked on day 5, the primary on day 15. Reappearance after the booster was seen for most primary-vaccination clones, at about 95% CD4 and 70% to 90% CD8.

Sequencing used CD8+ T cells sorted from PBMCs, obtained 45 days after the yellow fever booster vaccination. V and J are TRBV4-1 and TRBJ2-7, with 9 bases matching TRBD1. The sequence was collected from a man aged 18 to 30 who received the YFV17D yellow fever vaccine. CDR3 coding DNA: TGCGCCAGCAGCCAAAGGACAGGGGACGAGCAGTACGTC. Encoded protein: CASSQRTGDEQYV.